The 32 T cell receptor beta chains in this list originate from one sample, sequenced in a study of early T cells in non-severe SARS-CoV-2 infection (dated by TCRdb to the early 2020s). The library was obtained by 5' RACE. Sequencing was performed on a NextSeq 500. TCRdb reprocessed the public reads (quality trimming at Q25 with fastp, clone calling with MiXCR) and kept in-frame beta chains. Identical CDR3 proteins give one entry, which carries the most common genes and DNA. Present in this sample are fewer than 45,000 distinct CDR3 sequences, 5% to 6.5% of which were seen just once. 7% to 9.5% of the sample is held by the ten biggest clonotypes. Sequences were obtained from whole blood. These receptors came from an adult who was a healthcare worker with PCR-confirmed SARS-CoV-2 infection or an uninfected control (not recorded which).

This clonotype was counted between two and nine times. The CDR3 region has the DNA TGCAGCGGCAAAGGGGGGGGACAGGGTAGCACAGATACGCAGTATTTT. Its protein is CSGKGGGQGSTDTQYF. This chain connects TRBV29-1 to TRBJ2-3; the match to TRBD1 covers 9 bases. The CDR3 runs to 16 residues. Germline values: CDR1 SQVTM, CDR2 ANQGSEA. Trimming cost V 7 bases and J 0 bases; bases outside gene matches: 11.

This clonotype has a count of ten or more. The CDR3 protein is CSATDGNEQYF. The DNA of the CDR3 is TGCAGTGCTACGGACGGGAACGAGCAGTACTTC. This rearrangement joins TRBV20-1 to TRBJ2-7; possible D gene TRBD2, 5 bases. This CDR3 spans 11 amino acids. Trimming removed 4 bases from V and 5 bases from J, with 9 bases in between. Germline CDR1 reads DFQATT; CDR2 reads SNEGSKA (reference sequence).

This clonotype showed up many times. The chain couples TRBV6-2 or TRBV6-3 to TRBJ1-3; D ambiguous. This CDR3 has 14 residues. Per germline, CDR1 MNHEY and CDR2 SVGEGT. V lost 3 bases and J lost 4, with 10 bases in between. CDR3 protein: CASSYSTSGNTIYF. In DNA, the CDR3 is TGTGCCAGCAGTTATTCGACATCCGGAAACACCATATATTTT.

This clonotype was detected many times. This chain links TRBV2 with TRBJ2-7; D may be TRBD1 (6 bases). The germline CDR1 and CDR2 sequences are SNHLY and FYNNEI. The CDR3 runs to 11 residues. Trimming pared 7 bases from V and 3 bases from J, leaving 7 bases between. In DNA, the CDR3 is TGTGCCAGCACGACAGGCTACGAGCAGTACTTC. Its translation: CASTTGYEQYF.

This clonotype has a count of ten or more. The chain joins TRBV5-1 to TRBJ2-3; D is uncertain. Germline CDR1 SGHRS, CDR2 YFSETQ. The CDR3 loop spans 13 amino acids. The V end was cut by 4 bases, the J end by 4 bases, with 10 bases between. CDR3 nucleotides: TGCGCCAGCAGCGAATCGGGCCCAGATACGCAGTATTTT. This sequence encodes CASSESGPDTQYF.

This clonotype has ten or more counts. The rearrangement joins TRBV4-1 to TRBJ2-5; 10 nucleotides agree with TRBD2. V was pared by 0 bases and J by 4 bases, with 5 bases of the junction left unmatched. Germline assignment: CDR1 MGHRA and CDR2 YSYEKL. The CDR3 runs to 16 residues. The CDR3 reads CASSQDAAGGRETQYF. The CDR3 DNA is TGCGCCAGCAGCCAAGATGCAGCGGGAGGGCGAGAGACCCAGTACTTC.

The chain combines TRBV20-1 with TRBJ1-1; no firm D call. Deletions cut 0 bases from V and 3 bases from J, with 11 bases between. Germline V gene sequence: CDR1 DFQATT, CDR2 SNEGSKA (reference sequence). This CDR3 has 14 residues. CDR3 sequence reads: CSARDGKTHTEAFF. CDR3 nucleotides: TGCAGTGCTAGAGATGGCAAGACGCACACTGAAGCTTTCTTT.

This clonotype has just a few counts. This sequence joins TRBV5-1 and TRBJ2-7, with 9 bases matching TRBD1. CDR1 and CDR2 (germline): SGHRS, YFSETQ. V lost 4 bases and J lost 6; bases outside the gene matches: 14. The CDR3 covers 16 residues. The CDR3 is CASSPEGGQGGAEQYF. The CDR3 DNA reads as TGCGCCAGCAGCCCAGAAGGGGGACAGGGAGGCGCCGAGCAGTACTTC.

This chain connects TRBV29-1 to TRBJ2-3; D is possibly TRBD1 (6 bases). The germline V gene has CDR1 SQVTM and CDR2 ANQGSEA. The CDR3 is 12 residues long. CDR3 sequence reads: CAGQGHTDTQYF. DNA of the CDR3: TGCGCGGGTCAGGGGCACACAGATACGCAGTATTTT.

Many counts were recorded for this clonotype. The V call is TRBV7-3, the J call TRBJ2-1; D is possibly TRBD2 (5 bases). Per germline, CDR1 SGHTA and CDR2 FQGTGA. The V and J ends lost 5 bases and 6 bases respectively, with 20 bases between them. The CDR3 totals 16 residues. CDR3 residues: CASSAGDKLVFNEQFF. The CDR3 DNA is TGTGCCAGCAGCGCTGGCGATAAACTAGTATTCAATGAGCAGTTCTTC.

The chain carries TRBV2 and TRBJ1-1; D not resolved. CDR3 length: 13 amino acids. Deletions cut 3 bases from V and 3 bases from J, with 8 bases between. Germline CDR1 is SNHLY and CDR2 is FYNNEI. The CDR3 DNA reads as TGTGCCAGCAGTGATAACTGGTACACTGAAGCTTTCTTT. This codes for CASSDNWYTEAFF.

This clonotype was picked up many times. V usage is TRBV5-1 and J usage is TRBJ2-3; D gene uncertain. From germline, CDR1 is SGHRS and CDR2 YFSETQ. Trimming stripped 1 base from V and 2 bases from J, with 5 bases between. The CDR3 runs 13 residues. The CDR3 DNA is TGCGCCAGCAGCTTGCCGCCCACAGATACGCAGTATTTT. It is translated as CASSLPPTDTQYF.

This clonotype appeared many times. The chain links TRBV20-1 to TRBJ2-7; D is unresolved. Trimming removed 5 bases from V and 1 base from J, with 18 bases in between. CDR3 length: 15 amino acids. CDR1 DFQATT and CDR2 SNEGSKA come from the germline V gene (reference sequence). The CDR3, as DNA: TGCAGTGCTCGAATCCTCCGTCCCGGGTCCTACGAGCAGTACTTC. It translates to CSARILRPGSYEQYF.

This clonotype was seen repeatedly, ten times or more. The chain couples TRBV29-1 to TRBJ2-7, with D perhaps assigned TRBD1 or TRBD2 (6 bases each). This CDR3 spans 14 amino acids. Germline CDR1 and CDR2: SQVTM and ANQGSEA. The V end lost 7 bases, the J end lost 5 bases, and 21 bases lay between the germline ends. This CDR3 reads CSAWGDTWNHEQYF. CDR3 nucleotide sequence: TGCAGCGCCTGGGGGGACACCTGGAACCACGAGCAGTACTTC.

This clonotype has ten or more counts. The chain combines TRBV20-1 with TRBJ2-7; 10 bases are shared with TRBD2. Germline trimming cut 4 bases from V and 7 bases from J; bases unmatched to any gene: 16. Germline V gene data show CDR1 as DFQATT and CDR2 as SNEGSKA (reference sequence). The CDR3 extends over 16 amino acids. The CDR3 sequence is CSAIRGPPRLAGEQYF. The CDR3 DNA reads TGCAGTGCTATTCGTGGGCCACCGAGACTAGCGGGTGAGCAGTACTTC.

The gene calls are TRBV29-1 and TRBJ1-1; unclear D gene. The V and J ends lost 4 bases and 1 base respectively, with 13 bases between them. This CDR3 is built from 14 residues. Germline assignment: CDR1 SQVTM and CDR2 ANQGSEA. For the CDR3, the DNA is TGCAGCGTTGCCCCCCGGGTGACGAACACTGAAGCTTTCTTT. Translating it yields CSVAPRVTNTEAFF.

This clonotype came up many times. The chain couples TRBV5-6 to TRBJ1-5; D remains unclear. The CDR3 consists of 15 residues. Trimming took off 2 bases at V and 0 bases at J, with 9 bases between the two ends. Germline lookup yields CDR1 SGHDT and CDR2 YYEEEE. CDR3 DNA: TGTGCCAGCAGCTTCGGCAGACTTAGCAATCAGCCCCAGCATTTT. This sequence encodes CASSFGRLSNQPQHF.

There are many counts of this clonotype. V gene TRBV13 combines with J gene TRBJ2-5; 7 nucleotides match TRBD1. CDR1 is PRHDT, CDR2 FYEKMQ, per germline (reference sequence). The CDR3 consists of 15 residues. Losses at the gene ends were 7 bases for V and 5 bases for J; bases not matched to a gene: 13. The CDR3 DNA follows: TGTGCCAGCAACGGGAACAGGGGCCGAGTGGAGACCCAGTACTTC. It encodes CASNGNRGRVETQYF.

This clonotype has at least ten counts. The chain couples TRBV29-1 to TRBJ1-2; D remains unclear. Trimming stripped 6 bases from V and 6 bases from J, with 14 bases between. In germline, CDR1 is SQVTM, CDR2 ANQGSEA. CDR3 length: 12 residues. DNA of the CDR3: TGCAGCGTCGACCCAGGTGCCAATGGCTACACCTTC. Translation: CSVDPGANGYTF.

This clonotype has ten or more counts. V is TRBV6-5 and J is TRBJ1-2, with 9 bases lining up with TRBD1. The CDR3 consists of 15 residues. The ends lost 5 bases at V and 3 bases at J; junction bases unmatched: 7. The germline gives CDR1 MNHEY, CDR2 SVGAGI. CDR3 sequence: CASSNDRGVDYGYTF. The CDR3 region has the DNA TGTGCCAGCAGTAACGACAGGGGGGTTGACTATGGCTACACCTTC.

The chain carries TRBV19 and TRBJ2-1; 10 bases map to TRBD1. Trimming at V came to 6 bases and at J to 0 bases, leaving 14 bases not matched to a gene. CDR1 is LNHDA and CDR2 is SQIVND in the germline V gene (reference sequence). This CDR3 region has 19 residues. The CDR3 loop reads CASSPRGTGAIRSYNEQFF. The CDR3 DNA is TGTGCCAGTAGCCCTCGGGGGACAGGGGCCATACGCTCCTACAATGAGCAGTTCTTC.

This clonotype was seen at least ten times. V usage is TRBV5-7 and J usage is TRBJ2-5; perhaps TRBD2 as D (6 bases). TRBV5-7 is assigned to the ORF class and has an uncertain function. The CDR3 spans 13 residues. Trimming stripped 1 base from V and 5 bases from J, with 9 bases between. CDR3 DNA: TGTGCCAGCAGCTTGCGGGGGTGGGAGACCCAGTACTTC. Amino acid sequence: CASSLRGWETQYF.

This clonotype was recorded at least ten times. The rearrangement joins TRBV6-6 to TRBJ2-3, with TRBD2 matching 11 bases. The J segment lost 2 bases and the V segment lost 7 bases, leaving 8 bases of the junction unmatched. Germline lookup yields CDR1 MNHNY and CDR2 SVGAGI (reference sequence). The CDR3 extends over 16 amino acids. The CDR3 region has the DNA TGTGCCAGCACCCAGGGGACTAGCGGATACACAGATACGCAGTATTTT. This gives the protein CASTQGTSGYTDTQYF.

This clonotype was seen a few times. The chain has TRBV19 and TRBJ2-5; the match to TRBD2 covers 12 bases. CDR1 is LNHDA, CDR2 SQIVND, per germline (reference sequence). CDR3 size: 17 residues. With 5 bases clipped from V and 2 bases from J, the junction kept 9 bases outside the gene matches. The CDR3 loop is CASSATSGGIRQETQYF. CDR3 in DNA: TGTGCCAGTAGTGCTACTAGCGGGGGGATTCGGCAAGAGACCCAGTACTTC.

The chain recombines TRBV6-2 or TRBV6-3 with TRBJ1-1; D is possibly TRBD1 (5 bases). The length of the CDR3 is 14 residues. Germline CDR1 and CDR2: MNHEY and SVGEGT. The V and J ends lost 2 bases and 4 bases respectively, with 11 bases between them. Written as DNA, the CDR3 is TGTGCCAGCAGTTACCTGGGGCCGGGCACTGAAGCTTTCTTT. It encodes CASSYLGPGTEAFF.

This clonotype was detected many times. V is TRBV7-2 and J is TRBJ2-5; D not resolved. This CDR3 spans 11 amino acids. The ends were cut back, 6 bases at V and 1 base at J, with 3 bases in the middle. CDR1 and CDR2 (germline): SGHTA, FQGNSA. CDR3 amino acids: CASRIQETQYF. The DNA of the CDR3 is TGTGCCAGCAGGATCCAAGAGACCCAGTACTTC.

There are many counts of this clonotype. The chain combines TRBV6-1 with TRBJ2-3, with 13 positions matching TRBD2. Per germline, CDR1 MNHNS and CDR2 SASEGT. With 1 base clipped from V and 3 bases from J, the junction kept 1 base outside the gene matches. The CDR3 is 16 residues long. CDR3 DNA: TGTGCCAGCAGTGAAGGGACTAGCGGGAGTACAGATACGCAGTATTTT. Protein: CASSEGTSGSTDTQYF.

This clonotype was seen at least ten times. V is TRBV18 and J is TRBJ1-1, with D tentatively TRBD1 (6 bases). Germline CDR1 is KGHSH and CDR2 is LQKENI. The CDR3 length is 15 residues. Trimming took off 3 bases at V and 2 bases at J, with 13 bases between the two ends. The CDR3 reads CASSPFQGSNTEAFF. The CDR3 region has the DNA TGTGCCAGCTCACCTTTTCAGGGGAGCAACACTGAAGCTTTCTTT. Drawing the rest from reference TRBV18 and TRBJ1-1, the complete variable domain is NAGVMQNPRHLVRRRGQEARLRCSPMKGHSHVYWYRQLPEEGLKFMVYLQKENIIDESGMPKERFSAEFPKEGPSILRIQQVVRGDSAAYFCASSPFQGSNTEAFFGQGTRLTVV.

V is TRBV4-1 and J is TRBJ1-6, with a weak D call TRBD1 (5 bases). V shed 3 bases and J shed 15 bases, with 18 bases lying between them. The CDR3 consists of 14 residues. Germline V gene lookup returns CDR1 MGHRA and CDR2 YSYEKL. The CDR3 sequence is CASSHFRDASHLHF. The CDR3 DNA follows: TGCGCCAGCAGCCACTTCCGGGACGCCTCTCACCTCCACTTT.

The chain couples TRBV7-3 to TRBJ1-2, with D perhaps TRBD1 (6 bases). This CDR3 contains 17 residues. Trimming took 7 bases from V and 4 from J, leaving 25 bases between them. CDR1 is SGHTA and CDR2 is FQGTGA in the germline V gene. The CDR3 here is CASNEERAQKGGYGYTF. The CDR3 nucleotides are TGTGCCAGCAACGAAGAAAGGGCCCAGAAAGGGGGCTATGGCTACACCTTC.

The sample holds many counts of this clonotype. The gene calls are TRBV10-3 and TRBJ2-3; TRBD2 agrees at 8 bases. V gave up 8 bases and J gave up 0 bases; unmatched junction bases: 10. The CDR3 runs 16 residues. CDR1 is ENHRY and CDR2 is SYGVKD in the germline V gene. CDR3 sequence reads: CAILLQASGSTDTQYF. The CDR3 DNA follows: TGTGCCATCCTTCTCCAAGCTAGCGGGAGCACAGATACGCAGTATTTT.

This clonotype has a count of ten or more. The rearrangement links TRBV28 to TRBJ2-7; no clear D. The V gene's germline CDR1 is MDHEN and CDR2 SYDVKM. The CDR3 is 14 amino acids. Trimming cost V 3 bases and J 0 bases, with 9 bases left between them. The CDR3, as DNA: TGTGCCAGCAGTTTGGGCGGAAGCTCCTACGAGCAGTACTTC. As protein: CASSLGGSSYEQYF.